This TCR beta chain was obtained from a study of T cell responses to AZD1222 COVID-19 vaccine. This clone was recorded a few times. Its antigen remains unidentified. This table comes from immunoSEQ multiplex PCR, and its TCRdb copy is limited to in-frame clones, with some not included. The sample yields more than 150,000 clones, 90% seen once. Looked up from germline, CDR1 is SEHNR and CDR2 is FQNEAQ (reference sequence). Trimming pared 2 bases from V and 5 bases from J, leaving 7 bases between. The CDR3 is 14 amino acids. General observations from the study: Dominant at 160-218 and 743-854, vaccine-associated CD4 TCRs also spanned spike. Nearly half of spike-specific TCRs reportedly target unmutated variant regions.

V usage is TRBV7-9 and J usage is TRBJ1-6, with D unresolved. The origin of this receptor is an adult in good health. Specimen: peripheral blood, collected on day 0 of AZD1222 vaccination. CDR3 sequence (DNA): TGTGCCAGCAGCTTACAACAGAATAATTCACCCCTCCACTTT. Translating it yields CASSLQQNNSPLHF. The variable domain in full, with the rest retrieved from reference TRBV7-9 and TRBJ1-6, is DTGVSQNPRHKITKRGQNVTFRCDPISEHNRLYWYRQTLGQGPEFLTYFQNEAQLEKSRLLSDRFSAERPKGSFSTLEIQRTEQGDSAMYLCASSLQQNNSPLHFGNGTRLTVT.